The 31 T cell receptor beta chains reported below all come from one sample, sequenced in a study of T cell responses to AZD1222 COVID-19 vaccine. The repertoire was sequenced with immunoSEQ multiplex PCR; TCRdb's copy has only in-frame clones and lacks some. The table records about 160,000 clones, under 95% of them present only once. This specimen was peripheral blood, taken on day 0 of AZD1222 vaccination. The receptor set was obtained from an adult in good health.

This chain connects TRBV16 to TRBJ1-2; possibly TRBD1 for D (5 bases). Germline lookup yields CDR1 KGHSY and CDR2 FQNENV. This CDR3 is 13 amino acids long. V was clipped by 5 bases and J by 2 bases, with 9 bases between them. CDR3 bases: TGTGCCAGCAGCGGGGGAAGAAACTATGGCTACACCTTC. It encodes CASSGGRNYGYTF.

The rearrangement uses TRBV7-8 and TRBJ2-5; D is tentatively TRBD1 or TRBD2 (5 bases each). Trimming removed 5 bases from V and 5 bases from J, with 18 bases in between. The germline CDR1 and CDR2 sequences are SGHVS and FQNEAQ. The CDR3 length is 15 residues. This chain's CDR3 is CASSPQGALGETQYF. The CDR3 nucleotides are TGTGCCAGCAGCCCCCAGGGAGCGCTTGGCGAGACCCAGTACTTC.

The CDR3 nucleotides are TGTGCCAGTAGCCCCACTAGCGGGAGGCCCCTCACCGGGGAGCTGTTTTTT. Protein sequence: CASSPTSGRPLTGELFF. This sequence joins TRBV19 and TRBJ2-2, with 12 bases identical to TRBD2. From germline, CDR1 is LNHDA and CDR2 SQIVND (reference sequence). This CDR3 region has 17 residues. J was trimmed by 4 bases and V by 6 bases; bases with no gene match: 9.

The chain employs TRBV4-1 and TRBJ1-1; D remains ambiguous. CDR3 size: 13 residues. Germline CDR1 is MGHRA and CDR2 is YSYEKL. Trimming left V 5 bases short and J 0 bases short, with 7 bases between. For the CDR3, the DNA is TGCGCCAGCAGCATCGGGGTGAACACTGAAGCTTTCTTT. Protein sequence: CASSIGVNTEAFF.

The chain combines TRBV19 with TRBJ1-1; D is uncertain. The CDR3 has 15 amino acids. Trimming cost V 3 bases and J 1 base, with 12 bases left between them. CDR1 LNHDA and CDR2 SQIVND come from the germline V gene (reference sequence). CDR3 bases: TGTGCCAGTAGTATTGACGGCAGGCCGAACACTGAAGCTTTCTTT. Amino acid sequence: CASSIDGRPNTEAFF. Using reference TRBV19 and TRBJ1-1 for the parts outside the CDR3, the full variable domain is DGGITQSPKYLFRKEGQNVTLSCEQNLNHDAMYWYRQDPGQGLRLIYYSQIVNDFQKGDIAEGYSVSREKKESFPLTVTSAQKNPTAFYLCASSIDGRPNTEAFFGQGTRLTVV.

V gene TRBV11-2 combines with J gene TRBJ2-2, with 10 positions matching TRBD2. Germline V CDR1 and CDR2: SGHAT, FQNNGV. CDR3 length: 17 residues. The V and J ends lost 2 bases and 3 bases, in that order; junction bases with no gene match: 6. Here the CDR3 reads CASSLRAGGPYTGELFF. DNA for the CDR3: TGTGCCAGCAGCTTAAGAGCGGGAGGGCCCTACACCGGGGAGCTGTTTTTT.

The V call is TRBV15, the J call TRBJ1-5, with 7 bases identical to TRBD1. With V trimmed by 2 bases and J by 6 bases, 16 bases remained unmatched. The CDR3 is made up of 18 amino acids. CDR1 and CDR2 from the germline V gene are LNHNV and YYDKDF (reference sequence). The chain's CDR3 is CATSRRHREGALGQPQHF. Here the CDR3 DNA reads TGTGCCACCAGCAGACGCCATAGAGAGGGGGCTTTGGGTCAGCCCCAGCATTTT.

Only a few counts were recorded for this clone. The chain has TRBV19 and TRBJ2-3; D may be TRBD2 (5 bases). Germline V gene sequence: CDR1 LNHDA, CDR2 SQIVND (reference sequence). The CDR3 extends over 16 amino acids. V was trimmed by 3 bases and J by 3 bases, leaving 16 bases between them. CDR3 in amino acids: CASSIPDGGKTDTQYF. CDR3 nucleotide sequence: TGTGCCAGTAGTATTCCAGACGGAGGTAAGACAGATACGCAGTATTTT.

The rearrangement links TRBV10-1 to TRBJ2-1, with D perhaps TRBD2 (5 bases). The CDR3 spans 16 residues. CDR1 and CDR2 (germline): WNHNN, SYGVQD (reference sequence). Trimming cost V 0 bases and J 8 bases, with 17 bases left between them. The DNA of the CDR3 is TGCGCCAGCAGTGAGTCTGAGGGAGAAAAGTTACATGAGCAGTTCTTC. This encodes CASSESEGEKLHEQFF.

V is TRBV21-1 and J is TRBJ2-7; the D call in the table, TRBD2, was not verified against the DNA. TRBV21-1 is assigned pseudogene status. The CDR3 has 14 residues. CDR3 in amino acids: CASSEDTTWYEQYF. The CDR3, as DNA: TGTGCCAGCAGCGAAGATACTACTTGGTACGAGCAGTACTTC.

V usage is TRBV11-3 and J usage is TRBJ1-4; weak D call: TRBD1 (5 bases). V was cut by 5 bases and J by 3 bases, with 10 bases left in between. Germline V gives CDR1 SGHNT, CDR2 YENEEA. This CDR3 has 14 amino acids. The CDR3: CASSPGRANEKLFF. The CDR3 DNA follows: TGTGCCAGCAGCCCGGGACGGGCTAATGAAAAACTGTTTTTT.

This chain joins TRBV11-3 and TRBJ2-3, with 7 nucleotides matching TRBD2. The CDR3 is made up of 18 amino acids. Germline V gene sequence: CDR1 SGHNT, CDR2 YENEEA. J was trimmed by 0 bases and V by 5 bases; bases with no gene match: 14. DNA of the CDR3: TGTGCCAGCAGCCGCGACAGTAGCGGGTGGACTAGCACAGATACGCAGTATTTT. Protein sequence: CASSRDSSGWTSTDTQYF.

The V call is TRBV5-1, the J call TRBJ1-2, with TRBD1 as a possible D gene (6 bases). The CDR3 is made up of 13 amino acids. The V gene lost 0 bases and the J gene lost 6 bases, with 9 bases spanning the gap. Germline V gene sequence: CDR1 SGHRS, CDR2 YFSETQ. The CDR3 nucleotides are TGCGCCAGCAGCTTGGAGGGGGTGGATGGCTACACCTTC. It codes for CASSLEGVDGYTF.

This rearrangement joins TRBV28 to TRBJ1-5, with no clear D. Germline V gene data show CDR1 as MDHEN and CDR2 as SYDVKM. Trimming removed 4 bases from V and 6 bases from J, with 7 bases in between. The CDR3 spans 12 residues. The CDR3 nucleotides read TGTGCCAGCAGTTACCGCGGTCAGCCCCAGCATTTT. Its protein product is CASSYRGQPQHF.

The chain recombines TRBV4-1 with TRBJ2-7, with D tentatively TRBD1 (6 bases). V was cut by 3 bases and J by 0 bases, with 18 bases left in between. This CDR3 has 17 residues. Germline CDR1 is MGHRA and CDR2 is YSYEKL. For the CDR3, the DNA is TGCGCCAGCAGCCAGGTTCAACAGGGAAGGAGCTCCTACGAGCAGTACTTC. The encoded protein is CASSQVQQGRSSYEQYF.

The J gene is TRBJ2-3, the V gene TRBV27; TRBD2 matches at 8 bases. The CDR3 runs to 19 residues. J lost 2 bases, V lost 5 bases, and 18 bases had no gene match. The germline CDR1 and CDR2 sequences are MNHEY and SMNVEV (reference sequence). CDR3 protein: CASSPAWVASGYDTDTQYF. The DNA for the CDR3 is TGTGCCAGCAGTCCAGCCTGGGTGGCTAGCGGGTATGACACAGATACGCAGTATTTT.

The chain links TRBV11-2 to TRBJ1-1, with D unclear. Germline lookup yields CDR1 SGHAT and CDR2 FQNNGV. This CDR3 spans 13 amino acids. The V and J ends lost 6 bases and 5 bases respectively, with 13 bases between them. The CDR3 loop is CASRARQVTEAFF. CDR3 nucleotides: TGTGCCAGCAGGGCCCGGCAGGTGACTGAAGCTTTCTTT.

The V and J genes are TRBV28 and TRBJ1-1; a possible D gene is TRBD1 (6 bases). V was cut by 4 bases and J by 4 bases, with 19 bases left in between. Germline loops: CDR1 MDHEN, CDR2 SYDVKM. This CDR3 spans 16 amino acids. CDR3 residues: CASSSHHRAGGTEAFF. The CDR3 bases are TGTGCCAGCAGTTCCCACCACAGGGCGGGAGGCACTGAAGCTTTCTTT. Looking up the rest from reference TRBV28 and TRBJ1-1 gives the full variable domain: DVKVTQSSRYLVKRTGEKVFLECVQDMDHENMFWYRQDPGLGLRLIYFSYDVKMKEKGDIPEGYSVSREKKERFSLILESASTNQTSMYLCASSSHHRAGGTEAFFGQGTRLTVV.

The chain has TRBV27 and TRBJ1-1; the D gene is possibly TRBD1 (6 bases). With 6 bases removed from V and 5 bases from J, the gap between germline ends came to 16 bases. Germline V gene data show CDR1 as MNHEY and CDR2 as SMNVEV (reference sequence). The CDR3 runs to 14 residues. The CDR3 spells CASRYAGEGTEAFF. The CDR3, as DNA: TGTGCCAGCAGATACGCAGGGGAAGGAACTGAAGCTTTCTTT.

This clone has a single count. The chain combines TRBV5-1 with TRBJ2-3; 9 bases are shared with TRBD2. The CDR3 is 16 amino acids. V shed 5 bases and J 2 bases; nucleotides not matched to a gene: 9. Germline values: CDR1 SGHRS, CDR2 YFSETQ. The CDR3 DNA follows: TGCGCCAGCAGACCCTCTAGCGGGATAACCACAGATACGCAGTATTTT. Translating gives CASRPSSGITTDTQYF.

The gene calls are TRBV5-8 and TRBJ1-5; TRBD1 agrees at 8 bases. This CDR3 has 13 residues. Losses at the gene ends were 4 bases for V and 7 bases for J; bases not matched to a gene: 4. Per the germline V gene, CDR1 is SGHTS and CDR2 is YDEGEE. DNA of the CDR3: TGTGCCAGCAGCGGACAGGGTCGGCAGCCCCAGCATTTT. Translating it yields CASSGQGRQPQHF.

The chain recombines TRBV19 with TRBJ2-2; D possibly corresponds to TRBD2 (5 bases). This CDR3 has 16 amino acids. CDR1 LNHDA and CDR2 SQIVND come from the germline V gene (reference sequence). Trimming cost V 11 bases and J 2 bases, with 21 bases left between them. CDR3: CAASSKRAVNTGELFF. CDR3 in DNA: TGTGCCGCCAGTAGTAAGAGGGCGGTTAACACCGGGGAGCTGTTTTTT.

This clone was detected only a few times. CDR3 protein: CASSLWPSGEQYF. CDR3 sequence (DNA): TGTGCCAGCAGTTTATGGCCCTCGGGCGAGCAGTACTTC. V and J are TRBV27 and TRBJ2-7; D call uncertain. V was pared by 1 base and J by 6 bases, with 10 bases between. Germline CDR1 and CDR2: MNHEY and SMNVEV (reference sequence). The CDR3 contains 13 residues.

The CDR3 region is CASSLDTGYGYGYTF. CDR3 bases: TGTGCCAGCAGCTTAGATACGGGGTACGGCTATGGCTACACCTTC. The V gene is TRBV11-2, the J gene TRBJ1-2; no clear D gene. Trimming pared 0 bases from V and 4 bases from J, leaving 12 bases between. Germline CDR1 and CDR2: SGHAT and FQNNGV. CDR3 length: 15 residues.

This sequence joins TRBV7-9 and TRBJ2-7; 15 bases agree with TRBD2. The CDR3 sequence is 16 residues long. CDR1 and CDR2 from the germline V gene are SEHNR and FQNEAQ (reference sequence). Losses at the gene ends were 5 bases for V and 0 bases for J; bases not matched to a gene: 2. CDR3 region: CASSPGLAGGSYEQYF. CDR3 coding DNA: TGTGCCAGCAGCCCGGGACTAGCGGGAGGCTCCTACGAGCAGTACTTC.

The chain is built from TRBV28 and TRBJ2-7, with 8 nucleotides matching TRBD1. The germline V gene encodes CDR1 MDHEN and CDR2 SYDVKM. Trimming at V came to 6 bases and at J to 3 bases, leaving 10 bases not matched to a gene. The CDR3 has 15 amino acids. The CDR3 DNA follows: TGTGCCAGCAGGATGCAGGGGGCTAAATACTACGAGCAGTACTTC. Translated: CASRMQGAKYYEQYF.

The V gene is TRBV4-3, the J gene TRBJ2-1, with D perhaps matching TRBD2 (6 bases). Trimming took off 1 base at V and 5 bases at J, with 6 bases between the two ends. The CDR3 sequence is 13 residues long. Germline V gene sequence: CDR1 LGHNA, CDR2 YSLEER. CDR3 nucleotide sequence: TGCGCCAGCAGCCAAGCGGGAGACAATGAGCAGTTCTTC. This translates into CASSQAGDNEQFF.

This rearrangement joins TRBV7-9 to TRBJ1-3; D is unresolved. Germline V gene lookup returns CDR1 SEHNR and CDR2 FQNEAQ (reference sequence). V lost 1 base to trimming and J lost 4 bases, with 8 bases between them. The CDR3 length is 14 residues. CDR3 amino acids: CASSLGTAGNTIYF. CDR3 nucleotides: TGTGCCAGCAGCTTAGGGACCGCAGGAAACACCATATATTTT.

CDR3 amino acids: CASSYGQYNEQFF. The CDR3 DNA reads as TGTGCCAGCAGCTATGGCCAATACAATGAGCAGTTCTTC. V gene TRBV7-9 combines with J gene TRBJ2-1; no reliable D call. From germline, CDR1 is SEHNR and CDR2 FQNEAQ (reference sequence). Trimming pared 4 bases from V and 4 bases from J, leaving 8 bases between. The CDR3 extends over 13 amino acids.

The V gene is TRBV7-6, the J gene TRBJ2-5; 9 bases match TRBD1. Germline values: CDR1 SGHVS, CDR2 FNYEAQ. The V and J ends lost 5 bases and 5 bases, in that order; junction bases with no gene match: 12. This CDR3 has 16 amino acids. CDR3 in amino acids: CASSRGLQGAGETQYF. CDR3 nucleotides: TGTGCCAGCAGCCGCGGCTTACAGGGGGCGGGGGAGACCCAGTACTTC.

A single count supports this clone. The genes are TRBV5-1 and TRBJ2-7; 13 nucleotides align to TRBD2. CDR1 and CDR2 (germline): SGHRS, YFSETQ. J gave up 2 bases and V 6 bases, and 8 bases lay outside the gene matches. The CDR3 consists of 16 residues. Written as DNA, the CDR3 is TGCGCCAGCACCGGACTAGCGGGAGCCCTAACCTACGAGCAGTACTTC. Translating gives CASTGLAGALTYEQYF.